This T cell receptor beta chain derives from a study of control samples from healthy donors and cancer patients. Assay: immunoSEQ multiplex PCR; the TCRdb copy retains only in-frame clones and omits some. The table lists roughly 21,000 clones, approximately 80% of them singletons, with approximately 23% in the top ten. V lost 6 bases and J lost 5, with 14 bases in between. This CDR3 spans 14 amino acids. Germline values: CDR1 MNHEY, CDR2 SVGAGI. Sequencing was carried out using PBMCs. The chain couples TRBV6-5 to TRBJ2-1; perhaps TRBD1 as D (6 bases). This clonotype was sampled from a man aged 60-69 years with colorectal cancer. The CDR3 is CASSRDIKDNEQFF. The CDR3 DNA is TGTGCCAGCAGCCGGGACATAAAAGACAATGAGCAGTTCTTC.